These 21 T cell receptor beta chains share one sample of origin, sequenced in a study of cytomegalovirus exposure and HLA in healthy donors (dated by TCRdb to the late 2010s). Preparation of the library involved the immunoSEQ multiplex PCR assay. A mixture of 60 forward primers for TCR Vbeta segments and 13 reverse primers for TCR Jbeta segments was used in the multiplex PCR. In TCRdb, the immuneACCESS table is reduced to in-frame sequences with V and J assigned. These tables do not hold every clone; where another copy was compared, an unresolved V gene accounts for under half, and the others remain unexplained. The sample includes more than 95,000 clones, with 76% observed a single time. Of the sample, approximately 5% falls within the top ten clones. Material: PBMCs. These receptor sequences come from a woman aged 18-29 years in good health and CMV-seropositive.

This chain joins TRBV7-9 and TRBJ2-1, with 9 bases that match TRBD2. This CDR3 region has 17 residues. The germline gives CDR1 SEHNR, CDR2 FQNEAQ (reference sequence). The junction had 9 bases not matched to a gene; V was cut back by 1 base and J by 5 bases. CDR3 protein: CASSLGEGREGHNEQFF. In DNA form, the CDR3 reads TGTGCCAGCAGCTTAGGGGAAGGGCGGGAGGGCCACAATGAGCAGTTCTTC. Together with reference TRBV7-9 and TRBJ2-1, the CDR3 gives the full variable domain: DTGVSQNPRHKITKRGQNVTFRCDPISEHNRLYWYRQTLGQGPEFLTYFQNEAQLEKSRLLSDRFSAERPKGSFSTLEIQRTEQGDSAMYLCASSLGEGREGHNEQFFGPGTRLTVL.

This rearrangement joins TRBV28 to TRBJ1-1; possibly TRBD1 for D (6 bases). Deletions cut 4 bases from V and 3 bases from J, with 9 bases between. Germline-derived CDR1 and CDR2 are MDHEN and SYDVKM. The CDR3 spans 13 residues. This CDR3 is CASSSQGYTEAFF. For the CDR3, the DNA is TGTGCCAGCAGTTCACAGGGATACACTGAAGCTTTCTTT.

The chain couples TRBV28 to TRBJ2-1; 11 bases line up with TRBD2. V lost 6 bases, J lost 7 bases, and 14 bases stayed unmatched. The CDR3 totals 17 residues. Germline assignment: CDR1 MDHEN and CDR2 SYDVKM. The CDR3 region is CASRPTGGTSGNNEQFF. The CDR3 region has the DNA TGTGCCAGCAGACCAACCGGCGGGACTAGCGGAAATAATGAGCAGTTCTTC.

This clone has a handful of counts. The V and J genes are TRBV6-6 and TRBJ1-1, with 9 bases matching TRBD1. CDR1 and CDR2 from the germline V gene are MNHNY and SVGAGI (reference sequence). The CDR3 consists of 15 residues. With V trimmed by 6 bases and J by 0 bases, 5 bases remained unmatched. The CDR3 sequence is CASRGTGPMNTEAFF. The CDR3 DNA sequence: TGTGCCAGCAGAGGGACAGGGCCCATGAACACTGAAGCTTTCTTT.

CDR3 amino acids: CASSYSSTSGTYEQYF. The DNA for the CDR3 is TGTGCCAGCAGTTACTCTTCGACTAGCGGAACCTACGAGCAGTACTTC. The chain carries TRBV6-6 and TRBJ2-7, with 9 nucleotides matching TRBD2. Germline V CDR1 and CDR2: MNHNY, SVGAGI (reference sequence). The CDR3 has 16 amino acids. With V trimmed by 0 bases and J by 2 bases, 5 bases remained unmatched.

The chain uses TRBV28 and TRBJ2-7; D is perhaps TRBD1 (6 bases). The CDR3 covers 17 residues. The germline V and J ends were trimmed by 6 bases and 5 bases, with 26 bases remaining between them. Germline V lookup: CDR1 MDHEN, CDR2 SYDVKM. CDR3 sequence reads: CASSGQWGSGRRNEQYF. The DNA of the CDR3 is TGTGCCAGCAGCGGACAGTGGGGTTCAGGGCGGAGAAACGAGCAGTACTTC.

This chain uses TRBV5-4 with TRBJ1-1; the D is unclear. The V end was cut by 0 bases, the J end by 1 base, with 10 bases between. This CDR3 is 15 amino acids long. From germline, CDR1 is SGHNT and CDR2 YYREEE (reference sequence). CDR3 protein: CASSLVGGPNTEAFF. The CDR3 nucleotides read TGTGCCAGCAGCTTGGTCGGCGGCCCGAACACTGAAGCTTTCTTT.

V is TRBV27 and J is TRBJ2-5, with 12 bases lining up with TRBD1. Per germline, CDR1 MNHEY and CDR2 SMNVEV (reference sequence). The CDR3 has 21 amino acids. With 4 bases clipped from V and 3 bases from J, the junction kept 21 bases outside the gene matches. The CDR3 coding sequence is TGTGCCAGCAGTTCACCTCACCCGGGACAGGGGGCGCGGACGGGTGAAGAGACCCAGTACTTC. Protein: CASSSPHPGQGARTGEETQYF.

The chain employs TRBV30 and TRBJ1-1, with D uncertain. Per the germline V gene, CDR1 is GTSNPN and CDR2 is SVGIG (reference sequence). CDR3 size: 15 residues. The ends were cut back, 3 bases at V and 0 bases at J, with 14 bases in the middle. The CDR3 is CAWSPQDTMNTEAFF. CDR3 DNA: TGTGCCTGGAGCCCCCAAGACACCATGAACACTGAAGCTTTCTTT.

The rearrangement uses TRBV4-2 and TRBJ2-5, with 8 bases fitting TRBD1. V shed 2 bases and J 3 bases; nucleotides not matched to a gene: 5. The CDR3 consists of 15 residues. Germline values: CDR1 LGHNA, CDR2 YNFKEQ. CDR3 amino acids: CASSQPDRDEETQYF. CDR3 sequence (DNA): TGTGCCAGCAGCCAACCGGACAGGGATGAAGAGACCCAGTACTTC.

As DNA, the CDR3 is TGTGCCAGCAGTGAATACGAGGGACAGCAGTACTTC. Translating it yields CASSEYEGQQYF. The genes are TRBV25-1 and TRBJ2-5, with 7 bases aligning to TRBD1. V gave up 0 bases and J gave up 11 bases; unmatched junction bases: 3. Germline CDR1 is MGHDK and CDR2 is SYGVNS. There are 12 residues in the CDR3.

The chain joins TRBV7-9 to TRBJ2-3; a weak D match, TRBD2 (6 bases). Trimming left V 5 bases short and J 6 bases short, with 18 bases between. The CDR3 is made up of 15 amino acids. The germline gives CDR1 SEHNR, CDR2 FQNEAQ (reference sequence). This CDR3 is CASSPKFGTGDTQYF. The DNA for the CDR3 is TGTGCCAGCAGCCCCAAGTTCGGGACTGGCGATACGCAGTATTTT.

The CDR3 DNA follows: TGTGCCAGCAGCTTAGAGGGCGGTACGCAGTATTTT. Residues: CASSLEGGTQYF. The chain carries TRBV5-6 and TRBJ2-3, with TRBD2 as a possible D gene (5 bases). The CDR3 covers 12 residues. The germline V gene has CDR1 SGHDT and CDR2 YYEEEE. Between the trimmed V and J ends, which lost 2 bases and 8 bases, there was a span of 9 bases.

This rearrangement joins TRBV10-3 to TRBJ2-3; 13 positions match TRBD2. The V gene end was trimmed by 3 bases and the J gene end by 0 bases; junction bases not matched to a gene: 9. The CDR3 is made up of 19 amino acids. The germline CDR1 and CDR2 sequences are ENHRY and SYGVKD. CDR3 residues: CAISDPTSGRTYSTDTQYF. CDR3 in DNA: TGTGCCATCAGTGACCCGACTAGCGGGAGGACCTACAGCACAGATACGCAGTATTTT.

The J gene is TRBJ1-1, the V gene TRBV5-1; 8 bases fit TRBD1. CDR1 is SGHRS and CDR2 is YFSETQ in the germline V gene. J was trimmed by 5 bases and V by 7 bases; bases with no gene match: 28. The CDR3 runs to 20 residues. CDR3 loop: CASGDLPAGTGGPRGTEAFF. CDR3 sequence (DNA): TGCGCCAGCGGCGACCTCCCCGCGGGGACAGGAGGTCCCCGAGGGACTGAAGCTTTCTTT.

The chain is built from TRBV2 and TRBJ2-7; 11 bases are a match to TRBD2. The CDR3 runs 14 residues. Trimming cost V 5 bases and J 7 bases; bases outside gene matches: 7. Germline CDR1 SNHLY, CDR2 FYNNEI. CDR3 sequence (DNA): TGTGCCAGCAGTACTAGCGGGAGAGGGGGTGAGCAGTACTTC. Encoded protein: CASSTSGRGGEQYF.

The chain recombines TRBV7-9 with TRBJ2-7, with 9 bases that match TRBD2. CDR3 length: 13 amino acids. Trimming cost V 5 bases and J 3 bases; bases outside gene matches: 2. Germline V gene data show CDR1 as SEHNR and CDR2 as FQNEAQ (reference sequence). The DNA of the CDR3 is TGTGCCAGCAGCATTAGCGGGGGCTACGAGCAGTACTTC. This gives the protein CASSISGGYEQYF.

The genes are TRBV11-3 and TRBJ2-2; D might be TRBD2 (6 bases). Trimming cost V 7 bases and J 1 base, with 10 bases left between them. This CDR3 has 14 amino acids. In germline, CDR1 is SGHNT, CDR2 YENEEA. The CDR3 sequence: CASIGTQNTGELFF. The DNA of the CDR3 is TGTGCCAGCATTGGGACTCAGAACACCGGGGAGCTGTTTTTT.

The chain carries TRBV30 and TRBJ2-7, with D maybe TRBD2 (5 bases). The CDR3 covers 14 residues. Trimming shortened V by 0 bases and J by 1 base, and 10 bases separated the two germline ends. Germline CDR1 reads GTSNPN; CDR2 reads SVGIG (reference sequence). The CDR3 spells CAWSVSRTSYEQYF. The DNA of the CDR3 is TGTGCCTGGAGTGTATCCAGGACTTCCTACGAGCAGTACTTC. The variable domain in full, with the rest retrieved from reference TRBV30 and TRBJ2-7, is SQTIHQWPATLVQPVGSPLSLECTVEGTSNPNLYWYRQAAGRGLQLLFYSVGIGQISSEVPQNLSASRPQDRQFILSSKKLLLSDSGFYLCAWSVSRTSYEQYFGPGTRLTVT.

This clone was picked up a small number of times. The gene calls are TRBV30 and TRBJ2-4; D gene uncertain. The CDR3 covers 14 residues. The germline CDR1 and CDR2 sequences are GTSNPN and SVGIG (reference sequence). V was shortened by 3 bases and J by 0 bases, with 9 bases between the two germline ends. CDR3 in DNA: TGTGCCTGGAGCACAGATCTAGCCAAAAACATTCAGTACTTC. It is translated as CAWSTDLAKNIQYF.

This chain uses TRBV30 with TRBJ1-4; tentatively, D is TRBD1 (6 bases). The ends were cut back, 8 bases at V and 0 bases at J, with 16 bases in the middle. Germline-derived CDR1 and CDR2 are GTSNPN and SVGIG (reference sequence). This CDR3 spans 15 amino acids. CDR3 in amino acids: CAGGRGGATNEKLFF. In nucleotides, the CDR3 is TGTGCCGGGGGGCGGGGGGGAGCAACTAATGAAAAACTGTTTTTT.